The rows below give T cell receptor beta chains drawn from one sample of a study of cytomegalovirus exposure and HLA in healthy donors. Profiled with immunoSEQ multiplex PCR; TCRdb holds only in-frame clones, not every one. Of 95,000 to 150,000 clones in the sample, around 86% were seen once. The sequenced sample consisted of PBMCs. These TCRs come from a man under 40 in good health and CMV-seronegative. Each CDR3 is given with its conserved first and last residue. Fields, in order: CDR3 DNA, CDR3 protein, V gene, J gene, D gene, clone size. D genes are given only for firm matches. The listing skips clone size in some rows; elsewhere it reads once, few, many or a size class.

TGTGCCAGCAGCCGTAGCGGGGGCCAACTCGAGACCCAGTACTTC	CASSRSGGQLETQYF	TRBV5-4	TRBJ2-5	TRBD2	-
TGTGCCAGCAGTGAAGTAAACACCGGGGAGCTGTTTTTT	CASSEVNTGELFF	TRBV2	TRBJ2-2	-	-
TGTGCCAGCAGCTTGGGAGACGGGGAGCTGTTTTTT	CASSLGDGELFF	TRBV5-4	TRBJ2-2	-	-
TGTGCCAGTAGTAGACAGGGACAGCCAAATTCAGGAGGACCCCTCCACTTT	CASSRQGQPNSGGPLHF	TRBV19	TRBJ1-6	TRBD1	-
TGTGCCAGCAGACTCATGGCAGTAAGGGGCACCGGGGAGCTGTTTTTT	CASRLMAVRGTGELFF	TRBV27	TRBJ2-2	-	few
TGTGCCAGCAGCAAAGCGCCCAGCTCCTACAATGAGCAGTTCTTC	CASSKAPSSYNEQFF	TRBV21-1	TRBJ2-1	-	-
TGTGCCATCCTGCGGGAGAACTCCTACGAGCAGTACTTC	CAILRENSYEQYF	TRBV2	TRBJ2-7	TRBD2	-
TGTGCCAGTGAAACGGGTGATGGCTATGGCTACACCTTC	CASETGDGYGYTF	TRBV28	TRBJ1-2	-	-
TGTGCCAGTAGTATTCAACAGAGCCTCACCGGGGAGCTGTTTTTT	CASSIQQSLTGELFF	TRBV19	TRBJ2-2	-	-
TGCGCCAGCAGCCAATCAGGGGGAAGGGTCTATGGCTACACCTTC	CASSQSGGRVYGYTF	TRBV4-1	TRBJ1-2	TRBD1	-
TGCAGCGTCCGGACTAGCGGGTTTATCCAAGAGACCCAGTACTTC	CSVRTSGFIQETQYF	TRBV29-1	TRBJ2-5	TRBD2	-
TGCAGCGTTGAAGGCCTAGCGGGGGGATCCCAAGAGACCCAGTACTTC	CSVEGLAGGSQETQYF	TRBV29-1	TRBJ2-5	TRBD2	-
TGTGCCAGCAGTTTGTCGGGAGCCTACACAGATACGCAGTATTTT	CASSLSGAYTDTQYF	TRBV27	TRBJ2-3	-	-
TGCGCCAGCAGCCCTCCGACAGGCTCCTACGAGCAGTACTTC	CASSPPTGSYEQYF	TRBV4-1	TRBJ2-7	-	-
TGCGCCAGCAGCAGCCAAAGCGGGGGCCTCTACAATGAGCAGTTCTTC	CASSSQSGGLYNEQFF	TRBV5-1	TRBJ2-1	TRBD2	-
TGTGCCAGTAGTGGAACAGGGGGCTGGACCGGGGAGCTGTTTTTT	CASSGTGGWTGELFF	TRBV19	TRBJ2-2	TRBD1	few
TGTGCCATCAGGCGGGGGGACGAGACCCAGTACTTC	CAIRRGDETQYF	TRBV10-3	TRBJ2-5	TRBD2	-
TGTGCCAGCAGTCGACTAGCGGTGGAGGGGGAGACCCAGTACTTC	CASSRLAVEGETQYF	TRBV28	TRBJ2-5	TRBD2	-
TGTGCCAGCAGTTTGGGGGGAGCTAACTATGGCTACACCTTC	CASSLGGANYGYTF	TRBV28	TRBJ1-2	-	-
TGTGCCAGCAGTCCATCAGGAGGGGCTAACTATGGCTACACCTTC	CASSPSGGANYGYTF	TRBV27	TRBJ1-2	-	-
TGTGCCAGCAGACGGGGACAGACTCCGAATCAGCCCCAGCATTTT	CASRRGQTPNQPQHF	TRBV28	TRBJ1-5	TRBD1	-
TGTGCCAGCAGCCCTGTTCAAGGTAGCGGCCAAGAGACCCAGTACTTC	CASSPVQGSGQETQYF	TRBV28	TRBJ2-5	-	once
TGTGCCAGCAGTTTTTACACGGCGGGGTATGGCTACACCTTC	CASSFYTAGYGYTF	TRBV28	TRBJ1-2	-	few
TGTGCCAGCAGCGCAGAGGCCCCCACTGAAGCTTTCTTT	CASSAEAPTEAFF	TRBV6-1	TRBJ1-1	-	-
TGTGCCACCAGCGGCGCGGGGGCCTCCTCCTACGAGCAGCACTTC	CATSGAGASSYEQHF	TRBV15	TRBJ2-7	-	-
TGTGCCAGCAGCCCGGGTCCTTTCGAGCAGTACTTC	CASSPGPFEQYF	TRBV7-9	TRBJ2-7	-	-
TGTGCCAGCAGGGACAGCTACCCGGGACTAGCAACAGATACGCAGTATTTT	CASRDSYPGLATDTQYF	TRBV6-4	TRBJ2-3	TRBD2	few
TGTGCCAGCAGTGTGGCAGGCCACACCGGGGAGCTGTTTTTT	CASSVAGHTGELFF	TRBV2	TRBJ2-2	-	few
TGTGCCAGCAGCCGGGAGGTCAATCAGCCCCAGCATTTT	CASSREVNQPQHF	TRBV9	TRBJ1-5	-	-
TGCGCCAGCAGTGAGTCCATACATCGCAGGGGGCTCTCCTACGAGCAGTACTTC	CASSESIHRRGLSYEQYF	TRBV10-1	TRBJ2-7	TRBD1	-
TGTGCCAGCAGCCCGGGGGGGTGGGCTAAGAACTATGGCTACACCTTC	CASSPGGWAKNYGYTF	TRBV5-4	TRBJ1-2	-	-
TGTGCCAGCAGCTTGTCTTCGGGACTGGGCGTCTACGAGCAGTACTTC	CASSLSSGLGVYEQYF	TRBV5-4	TRBJ2-7	-	-
TGTGCCAGCAGTGACTTGCGGGGGGGTGGTGAGACCCAGTACTTC	CASSDLRGGGETQYF	TRBV2	TRBJ2-5	TRBD2	once
TGTGCCAGCAGAATACAGGGGGCGTCACGTGGACTCCACTTT	CASRIQGASRGLHF	TRBV6-5	TRBJ1-6	TRBD1	-
TGCGCCAGCAGTCAAGCGACTAGCGGGGGGGCAGCTACGCAGTATTTT	CASSQATSGGAATQYF	TRBV23-1	TRBJ2-3	TRBD2	-